By its share, the clone carrying this T cell receptor beta chain is medium-sized. The antigen is not known. Other DNA sequences within the sample encode an identical CDR3. Treatment in this sample: oral pan-JAK inhibitor, 5-10 mg twice daily. The data stem from a study of CD8+ T cells in alopecia areata. In the study overall: Treated patients received severity scores based on the percentage of scalp area affected.

Investigators isolated RNA and reverse transcribed it into cDNA to act as the sequencing template. Clones were sequenced by immunoSEQ multiplex PCR, and TCRdb holds only the in-frame ones, with some missing. The data contain around 200,000 clones, around 60% of them seen just once; the ten biggest clones take up roughly an eighth. Whole-study results and caveats: Alopecia totalis/universalis scalp especially showed more expanded CD8+ clones than normal scalp. Under tofacitinib, fewer expanded CD8+ clones appeared among the top 100 scalp clones.

This CDR3 has 16 residues. CDR1 is MNHEY and CDR2 is SVGAGI in the germline V gene. V lost 1 base and J 0 bases, leaving 12 bases between the germline ends. The starting material was CD8+ T cells sorted from blood, obtained at week 24, from a patient treated with tofacitinib. The gene calls are TRBV6-5 and TRBJ2-5; tentative D call: TRBD1 (5 bases). The TCR was taken from a human donor with alopecia areata. The DNA for the CDR3 is TGTGCCAGCAGTTACTTGCAGGGCCCGCACCAAGAGACCCAGTACTTC. Translated, it gives CASSYLQGPHQETQYF.